The clone carrying this TCR beta chain was counted at least ten times. Antigen unknown. This sample stems from a study of regulatory T cells in long-lasting Graves disease. In the study overall: The term persistent Graves' disease signified upward of 5 years on antithyroid drugs with positive TSH receptor antibodies. Study-level results: Whereas new patients shared roughly 910 public clonotypes, persistent patients shared more, at approximately 2,500.

Time point specified: persistent/refractory GD, antithyroid drugs over 5 years with positive TRAb. Researchers made the TCR library from RNA that was extracted from PBMCs. The source of the patients was an endocrinology department in Xi'an, China. Investigators prepared the TCR beta libraries by applying iRepertoire HTBI primers and Arm-PCR of CDR3 regions. TCRdb re-analysed the multiplex PCR reads in MiXCR, keeping a single row per CDR3 protein. This sample has almost 350,000 distinct CDR3 sequences, with 15% to 20% found just once. This material consisted of peripheral blood mononuclear cells (PBMCs), taken when the disease was refractory, from a patient treated with antithyroid drugs. The sequence was collected from a female donor with Graves disease.

The CDR3: CASSPALGEVPYEQYF. Written as DNA, the CDR3 is TGTGCCAGCAGCCCGGCACTGGGGGAAGTGCCCTACGAGCAGTACTTC. V gene TRBV11-2 combines with J gene TRBJ2-7, with D perhaps matching TRBD1 or TRBD2 (5 bases each). Germline V gene data show CDR1 as SGHAT and CDR2 as FQNNGV. The CDR3 has 16 residues. V shed 5 bases and J shed 2 bases, with 19 bases lying between them.